The 16 T cell receptor beta chains given below trace back to one sample, sequenced in a study of cytomegalovirus exposure and HLA in healthy donors. Clones were sequenced by immunoSEQ multiplex PCR, and TCRdb holds only the in-frame ones, with some missing. Of under 200,000 clones listed, more than 80% are singletons. Input material: PBMCs. The source of these receptors is a woman aged 18-35 years in good health and CMV-seropositive.

In the case of this clone: Distinct nucleotide sequences in the sample also encode this CDR3. Written as DNA, the CDR3 is TGTGCCAGTAGTATAGAGGGAGTTAGCAATCAGCCCCAGCATTTT. This encodes CASSIEGVSNQPQHF. The genes are TRBV19 and TRBJ1-5; D remains ambiguous. Germline V gene sequence: CDR1 LNHDA, CDR2 SQIVND (reference sequence). V shed 0 bases and J shed 0 bases, with 6 bases lying between them. The CDR3 extends over 15 amino acids.

The CDR3 region has the DNA TGTGCCAGCAACTTCGGGGGGGGAACTGAAGCTTTCTTT. Its protein is CASNFGGGTEAFF. The V call is TRBV27, the J call TRBJ1-1, with D perhaps matching TRBD1 (5 bases). CDR3 size: 13 residues. Germline V lookup: CDR1 MNHEY, CDR2 SMNVEV (reference sequence). V shed 7 bases and J shed 5 bases, with 14 bases lying between them.

The J gene is TRBJ1-3, the V gene TRBV4-2, with D perhaps matching TRBD1 (6 bases). There are 16 residues in the CDR3. Germline V gene data show CDR1 as LGHNA and CDR2 as YNFKEQ. Trimming removed 1 base at V and 0 bases at J, with 10 bases between. The CDR3 loop reads CASSQGRGRSGNTIYF. The DNA of the CDR3 is TGTGCCAGCAGCCAAGGGCGGGGGCGCTCTGGAAACACCATATATTTT.

J is TRBJ1-2 and V is TRBV30, with a tentative D call TRBD1 (6 bases). Trimming took 5 bases from V and 3 from J, leaving 22 bases between them. CDR3 size: 16 residues. The germline V gene encodes CDR1 GTSNPN and CDR2 SVGIG (reference sequence). In nucleotides, the CDR3 is TGTGCCTGGCTTAACATTGACAGGAGCCCTCACTATGGCTACACCTTC. As protein: CAWLNIDRSPHYGYTF.

V usage is TRBV7-9 and J usage is TRBJ1-1, with D possibly TRBD1 on 5 matching bases. This CDR3 comprises 15 residues. Trimming left V 8 bases short and J 4 bases short, with 20 bases between. Germline CDR1 reads SEHNR; CDR2 reads FQNEAQ (reference sequence). CDR3 sequence (DNA): TGTGCCAGCGGATGGGGGGGACTGGCAGCCACTGAAGCTTTCTTT. Protein: CASGWGGLAATEAFF.

V gene TRBV27 combines with J gene TRBJ2-7; 9 bases are a match to TRBD1. CDR1 and CDR2 (germline): MNHEY, SMNVEV (reference sequence). The CDR3 spans 14 residues. V dropped 6 bases and J dropped 3; count of bases not matched to a gene: 6. CDR3 coding DNA: TGTGCCAGCAGCCTCCGGGACAGGGTCTACGAGCAGTACTTC. This gives the protein CASSLRDRVYEQYF.

The chain employs TRBV11-2 and TRBJ2-7; a possible D gene is TRBD1 (5 bases). The V and J ends lost 1 base and 4 bases respectively, with 11 bases between them. There are 14 residues in the CDR3. Germline CDR1 and CDR2: SGHAT and FQNNGV. The CDR3 loop is CASSLAGSVYEQYF. CDR3 DNA sequence: TGTGCCAGCAGCTTAGCAGGGTCCGTATACGAGCAGTACTTC. The complete variable domain, with remaining parts taken from reference TRBV11-2 and TRBJ2-7, reads EAGVAQSPRYKIIEKRQSVAFWCNPISGHATLYWYQQILGQGPKLLIQFQNNGVVDDSQLPKDRFSAERLKGVDSTLKIQPAKLEDSAVYLCASSLAGSVYEQYFGPGTRLTVT.

The J gene is TRBJ2-3, the V gene TRBV9; TRBD2 agrees at 13 bases. The CDR3 runs 14 residues. Germline V lookup: CDR1 SGDLS, CDR2 YYNGEE. J lost 6 bases, V lost 4 bases, and 2 bases had no gene match. The CDR3 here is CASSRGLAGDTQYF. Here the CDR3 DNA reads TGTGCCAGCAGCCGGGGACTAGCGGGGGATACGCAGTATTTT. Drawing the rest from reference TRBV9 and TRBJ2-3, the complete variable domain is DSGVTQTPKHLITATGQRVTLRCSPRSGDLSVYWYQQSLDQGLQFLIQYYNGEERAKGNILERFSAQQFPDLHSELNLSSLELGDSALYFCASSRGLAGDTQYFGPGTRLTVL.

The V gene is TRBV7-9, the J gene TRBJ1-4; D unresolved. V was trimmed by 1 base and J by 0 bases, leaving 6 bases between them. CDR1 is SEHNR, CDR2 FQNEAQ, per germline (reference sequence). CDR3 length equals 15 residues. CDR3 DNA: TGTGCCAGCAGCTTAGGCCAGACAACTAATGAAAAACTGTTTTTT. Protein: CASSLGQTTNEKLFF.

The chain combines TRBV4-2 with TRBJ1-4; D is undetermined. Germline CDR1 reads LGHNA; CDR2 reads YNFKEQ. The CDR3 totals 15 residues. Trimming removed 2 bases at V and 2 bases at J, with 9 bases between. This CDR3 reads CASSQSGGTNEKLFF. In DNA, the CDR3 is TGTGCCAGCAGCCAAAGTGGCGGGACTAATGAAAAACTGTTTTTT.

The V and J genes are TRBV19 and TRBJ2-7; 16 bases match TRBD2. Germline V CDR1 and CDR2: LNHDA, SQIVND (reference sequence). The V segment lost 5 bases and the J segment 3 bases; nucleotides outside the gene matches: 10. The CDR3 contains 18 residues. CDR3 amino acids: CASSRPGTSGRANYEQYF. DNA for the CDR3: TGTGCCAGTAGTCGTCCCGGGACTAGCGGGAGGGCGAACTACGAGCAGTACTTC.

The chain has TRBV6-5 and TRBJ2-7, with 13 positions matching TRBD2. The CDR3 runs 14 residues. The ends lost 4 bases at V and 9 bases at J; junction bases unmatched: 6. Germline CDR1 and CDR2: MNHEY and SVGAGI. The CDR3 DNA reads as TGTGCCAGCAGTTCCAGGACTAGCGGGAGAAGGCAGTACTTC. This gives the protein CASSSRTSGRRQYF.

V gene TRBV7-9 combines with J gene TRBJ1-2, with D perhaps TRBD1 (5 bases). The CDR3 spans 13 residues. CDR1 and CDR2 (germline): SEHNR, FQNEAQ (reference sequence). Trimming cost V 5 bases and J 4 bases, with 11 bases left between them. CDR3 residues: CASSPGVGYGYTF. DNA for the CDR3: TGTGCCAGCAGCCCGGGGGTTGGCTATGGCTACACCTTC.

This chain connects TRBV29-1 to TRBJ1-2; D remains ambiguous. The CDR3 has 13 residues. Germline V gives CDR1 SQVTM, CDR2 ANQGSEA. Trimming removed 3 bases at V and 0 bases at J, with 8 bases between. The CDR3 sequence is CSVDLLANYGYTF. For the CDR3, the DNA is TGCAGCGTTGACCTTTTAGCTAACTATGGCTACACCTTC.

The chain joins TRBV28 to TRBJ1-3, with D maybe TRBD1 (6 bases). The CDR3 consists of 16 residues. Between the trimmed V and J ends, which lost 5 bases and 0 bases, there was a span of 14 bases. CDR1 is MDHEN, CDR2 SYDVKM, per germline. In DNA, the CDR3 is TGTGCCAGCAGTGCACTACAGGGTAACTCTGGAAACACCATATATTTT. Residues: CASSALQGNSGNTIYF.

The chain employs TRBV27 and TRBJ2-7, with D hard to call. The CDR3 sequence is 14 residues long. V shed 5 bases and J shed 0 bases, with 11 bases lying between them. Germline assignment: CDR1 MNHEY and CDR2 SMNVEV (reference sequence). CDR3 in DNA: TGTGCCAGCAGTCTTGGGCTCTCCTCCTACGAGCAGTACTTC. Translated, it gives CASSLGLSSYEQYF.